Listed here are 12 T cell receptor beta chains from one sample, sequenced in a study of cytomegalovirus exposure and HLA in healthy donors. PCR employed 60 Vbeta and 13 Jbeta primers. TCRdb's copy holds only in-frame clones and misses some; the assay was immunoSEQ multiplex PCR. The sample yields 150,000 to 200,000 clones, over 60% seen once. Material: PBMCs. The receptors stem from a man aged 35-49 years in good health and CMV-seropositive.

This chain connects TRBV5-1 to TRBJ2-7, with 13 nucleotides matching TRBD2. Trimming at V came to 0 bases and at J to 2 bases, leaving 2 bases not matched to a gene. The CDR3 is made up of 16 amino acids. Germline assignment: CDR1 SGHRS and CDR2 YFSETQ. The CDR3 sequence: CASSLELAGGPYEQYF. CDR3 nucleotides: TGCGCCAGCAGCTTGGAACTAGCGGGAGGGCCCTACGAGCAGTACTTC.

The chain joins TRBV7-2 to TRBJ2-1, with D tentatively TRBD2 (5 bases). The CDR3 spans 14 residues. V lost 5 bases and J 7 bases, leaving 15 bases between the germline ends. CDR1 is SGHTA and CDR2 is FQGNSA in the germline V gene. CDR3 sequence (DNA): TGTGCCAGCAGCAGGATGAGGGCCCCTAATGAGCAGTTCTTC. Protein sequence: CASSRMRAPNEQFF.

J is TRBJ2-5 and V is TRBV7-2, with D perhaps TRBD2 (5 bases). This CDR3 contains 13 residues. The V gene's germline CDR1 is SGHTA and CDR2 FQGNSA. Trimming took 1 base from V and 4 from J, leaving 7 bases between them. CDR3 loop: CASSLGTPETQYF. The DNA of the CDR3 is TGTGCCAGCAGCTTAGGGACTCCAGAGACCCAGTACTTC.

The CDR3 loop is CASSTRSVSETEAFF. The CDR3, as DNA: TGTGCCAGCAGCACCCGGTCCGTCTCGGAGACTGAAGCTTTCTTT. V is TRBV7-8 and J is TRBJ1-1; D not certain. From germline, CDR1 is SGHVS and CDR2 FQNEAQ. Deletions cut 5 bases from V and 5 bases from J, with 18 bases between. The CDR3 has 15 amino acids.

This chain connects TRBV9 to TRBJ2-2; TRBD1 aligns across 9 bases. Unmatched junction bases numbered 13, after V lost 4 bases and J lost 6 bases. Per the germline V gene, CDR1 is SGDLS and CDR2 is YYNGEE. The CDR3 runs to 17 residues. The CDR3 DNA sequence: TGTGCCAGCAGCACAGACAGGGGGTGGTTTTTGGCCGGGGAGCTGTTTTTT. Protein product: CASSTDRGWFLAGELFF.

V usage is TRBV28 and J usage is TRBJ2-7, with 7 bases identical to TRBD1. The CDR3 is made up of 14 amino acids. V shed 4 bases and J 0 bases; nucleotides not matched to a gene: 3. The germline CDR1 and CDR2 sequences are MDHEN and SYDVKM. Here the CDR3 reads CASSSGTASYEQYF. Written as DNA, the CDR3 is TGTGCCAGCAGTTCGGGGACAGCCTCCTACGAGCAGTACTTC.

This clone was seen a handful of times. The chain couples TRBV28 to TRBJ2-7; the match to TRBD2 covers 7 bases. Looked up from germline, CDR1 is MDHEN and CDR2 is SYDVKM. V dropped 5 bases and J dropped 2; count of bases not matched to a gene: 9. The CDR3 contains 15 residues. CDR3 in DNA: TGTGCCAGCAGTGGCGGGTTGCGGGGGACCTACGAGCAGTACTTC. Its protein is CASSGGLRGTYEQYF.

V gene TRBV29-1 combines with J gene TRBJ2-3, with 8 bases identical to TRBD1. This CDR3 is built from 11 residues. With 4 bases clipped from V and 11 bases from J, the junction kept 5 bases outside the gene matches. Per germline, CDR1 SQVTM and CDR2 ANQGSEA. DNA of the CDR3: TGCAGCGTTGTCCCCGGGACAGGGCAGTATTTT. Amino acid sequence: CSVVPGTGQYF.

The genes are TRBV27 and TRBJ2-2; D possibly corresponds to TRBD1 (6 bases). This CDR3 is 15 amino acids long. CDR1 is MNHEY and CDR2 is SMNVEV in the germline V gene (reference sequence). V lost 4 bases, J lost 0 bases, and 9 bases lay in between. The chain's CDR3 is CASSSGQANTGELFF. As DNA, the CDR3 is TGTGCCAGCAGTTCGGGACAAGCGAACACCGGGGAGCTGTTTTTT.

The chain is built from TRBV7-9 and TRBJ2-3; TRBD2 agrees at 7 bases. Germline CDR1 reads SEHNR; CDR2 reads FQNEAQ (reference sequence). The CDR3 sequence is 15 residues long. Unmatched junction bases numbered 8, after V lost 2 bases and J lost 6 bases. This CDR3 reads CASSLRASGWDTQYF. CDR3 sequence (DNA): TGTGCCAGCAGCTTAAGGGCTAGCGGTTGGGATACGCAGTATTTT.

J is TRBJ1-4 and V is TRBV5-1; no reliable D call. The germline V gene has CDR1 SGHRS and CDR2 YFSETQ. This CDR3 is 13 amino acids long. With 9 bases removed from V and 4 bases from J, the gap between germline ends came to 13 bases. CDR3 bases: TGCGCCACCCGCGTCGCTTTTAATGAAAAACTGTTTTTT. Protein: CATRVAFNEKLFF.

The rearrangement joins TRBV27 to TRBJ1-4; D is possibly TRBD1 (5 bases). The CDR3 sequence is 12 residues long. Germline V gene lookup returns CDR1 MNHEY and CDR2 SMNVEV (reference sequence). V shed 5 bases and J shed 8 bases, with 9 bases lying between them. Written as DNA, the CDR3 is TGTGCCAGCAGTCACGGGGGGGAAAAACTGTTTTTT. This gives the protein CASSHGGEKLFF.